Listed below are T cell receptor beta chains from one sample, sequenced in a study of T cell responses to AZD1222 COVID-19 vaccine. The assay was immunoSEQ multiplex PCR, and TCRdb's table has in-frame clones only and misses some. The sample includes about 140,000 clones, more than 85% of them seen just once. The sequencing used peripheral blood, collected on day 0 of AZD1222 vaccination. The source of these receptors is an adult in good health. The CDR3 runs from the conserved cysteine through the conserved F or W. A D gene is named only where the DNA matches it firmly. The size entry is marked missing in some rows and otherwise reads once, few, many or a size class.

>12|-|TRBV9|TRBJ2-3|-
TGTGCCAGCACCGAGACAGTAGATACGCAGTATTTT
CASTETVDTQYF
>14|-|TRBV29-1|TRBJ2-1|-
TGCAGCGTTGAAGATCTTACTTCCTTATGGGGGCAGTTCTTC
CSVEDLTSLWGQFF
>16|-|TRBV7-2|TRBJ1-6|-
TGTGCCAGCAGCTTAGTTCCGGGAAGGGAAGGCTCACCCCTCCACTTT
CASSLVPGREGSPLHF
>14|-|TRBV7-2|TRBJ2-7|-
TGTGCCAGCACCCCCGGCGCGGGGGCGGACGAGCAGTACTTC
CASTPGAGADEQYF
>14|few|TRBV6-2/TRBV6-3|TRBJ1-1|-
TGTGCCAGCAGTTATAAACTAGGCGACACTGAAGCTTTCTTT
CASSYKLGDTEAFF
>14|-|TRBV21-1|TRBJ1-3|-
TGTGCCAGCAGCAAAGAAGGGGCTGGAAACACCATATATTTT
CASSKEGAGNTIYF
>13|-|TRBV7-9|TRBJ1-1|-
TGTGCCAGCAGCTCAGGACAGAACACTGAAGCTTTCTTT
CASSSGQNTEAFF
>13|-|TRBV25-1|TRBJ1-1|-
TGTGCCGCCCTAGGGGAAAGGGGCACTGAAGCTTTCTTT
CAALGERGTEAFF
>13|-|TRBV12-5|TRBJ2-5|-
TGTGCTAGTGGTTTTGGGGTGGGCGAGACCCAGTACTTC
CASGFGVGETQYF
>14|-|TRBV7-2|TRBJ1-4|-
TGTGCCAGCAGCTTAGCAGGGTCTGGTGAAAAACTGTTTTTT
CASSLAGSGEKLFF
>15|-|TRBV2|TRBJ1-5|TRBD1
TGTGCCAGCAGTCGACAGGGTCTGAGCAATCAGCCCCAGCATTTT
CASSRQGLSNQPQHF
>15|-|TRBV9|TRBJ2-7|TRBD2
TGTGCCAGCAGCGTCGGGGGAGGGCCCCCCTACGAGCAGTACTTC
CASSVGGGPPYEQYF
>14|once|TRBV7-2|TRBJ2-7|TRBD2
TGTGCCAGCAGCCCTTGGACTAGCTCCTACGAGCAGTACTTC
CASSPWTSSYEQYF
>14|-|TRBV28|TRBJ1-1|-
TGTGCCAGCAGCGAACGCGGGGGGGTCACTGAAGCTTTCTTT
CASSERGGVTEAFF
>18|-|TRBV7-9|TRBJ1-5|TRBD1
TGTGCCAGCAGCTTGCAGGGGGGGCCGGCTTTTAGCAATCAGCCCCAGCATTTT
CASSLQGGPAFSNQPQHF
>13|few|TRBV2|TRBJ2-3|-
TGTGCCAGCAGTGAAGTCGGTACCGTGAAGAAGGATTTT
CASSEVGTVKKDF
>14|-|TRBV5-1|TRBJ1-5|TRBD1
TGCGCCAGCAGTGGGGGACAGACCAATCAGCCCCAGCATTTT
CASSGGQTNQPQHF
>13|-|TRBV5-1|TRBJ1-6|-
TGCGCCAGCAGCTCCGGTGGGAATTCACCCCTCCACTTT
CASSSGGNSPLHF
>16|-|TRBV25-1|TRBJ1-2|-
TGTGCCAGCAGTGCGGGGGCGGGAATTTCGAACTATGGCTACACCTTC
CASSAGAGISNYGYTF
>15|-|TRBV2|TRBJ1-4|TRBD1
TGTGCCAGCAGGGAGGGACAGGGGATTCATGAAAAACTGTTTTTT
CASREGQGIHEKLFF
>13|-|TRBV12-3/TRBV12-4|TRBJ2-1|TRBD1
TGTGCCAGCAGTTCGACAGGGAACAATGAGCAGTTCTTC
CASSSTGNNEQFF
>13|few|TRBV6-5|TRBJ2-1|-
TGTGCCAGCAGGCGGGATCCCTACAATGAGCAGTTCTTC
CASRRDPYNEQFF
>14|few|TRBV5-1|TRBJ2-7|TRBD2
TGCGCCAGCAGCTTGGTGGCGGGAGGCGGGGAGCAGTACTTC
CASSLVAGGGEQYF
>14|-|TRBV14|TRBJ2-6|-
TGTGCCAGCAGCCAAGCAAGTGGGGCCAACGTCCTGACTTTC
CASSQASGANVLTF
>12|-|TRBV19|TRBJ1-1|TRBD1
TGTGCCACGACAGGGTTGGACACTGAAGCTTTCTTT
CATTGLDTEAFF
>14|-|TRBV11-2|TRBJ1-1|-
TGTGCCAGCAGCTCATCGGACAGGAACACTGAAGCTTTCTTT
CASSSSDRNTEAFF
>13|-|TRBV12-3/TRBV12-4|TRBJ2-5|-
TGTGCCAAAAGAATAGAGGACCAAGAGACCCAGTACTTC
CAKRIEDQETQYF
>15|-|TRBV6-5|TRBJ2-7|-
TGTGCCAGCAGTTACGGCCCCTTTGGAACCTACGAGCAGTACTTC
CASSYGPFGTYEQYF
>12|-|TRBV6-5|TRBJ2-1|-
TGTGCCAGCAGTTTATCTTCGGATGAGCAGTTCTTC
CASSLSSDEQFF
>16|-|TRBV25-1|TRBJ1-5|TRBD1
TGTGCCAGCAGCCCCGCTCCGGGACAGGGGCCTCAGCCCCAGCATTTT
CASSPAPGQGPQPQHF
>12|-|TRBV12-3/TRBV12-4|TRBJ2-5|-
TGTGCCAGCAGTCCATCTACCGGGACCCAGTACTTC
CASSPSTGTQYF
>13|-|TRBV5-1|TRBJ2-7|-
TGCGCCAGCAGCTTGGCAGGCACCTACGAGCAGTACTTC
CASSLAGTYEQYF
>13|-|TRBV5-4|TRBJ2-7|-
TGTGCCAGCAGCTGGGGGCTAGCGTACGAGCAGTACTTC
CASSWGLAYEQYF
>13|-|TRBV6-6|TRBJ1-4|-
TGTGCCAGCAAGGAGGGTTATAATGAAAAACTGTTTTTT
CASKEGYNEKLFF
>18|once|TRBV5-1|TRBJ2-1|TRBD2
TGCGCCAGCAGCTTCGTAGATATGGGACTAGCGGGTTTTCATGAGCAGTTCTTC
CASSFVDMGLAGFHEQFF
>15|-|TRBV5-4|TRBJ2-2|TRBD2
TGTGCCAGCAGCTTAGCTAGCGGGAGGACCGGGGAGCTGTTTTTT
CASSLASGRTGELFF
>14|-|TRBV5-1|TRBJ2-3|-
TGCGCCAGCAGCTCGGGAGAGTACACAGATACGCAGTATTTT
CASSSGEYTDTQYF
>14|once|TRBV5-1|TRBJ2-7|-
TGCGCCAGCAGCCCAGACAACCCTGCCTACGAGCAGTACTTC
CASSPDNPAYEQYF
>13|-|TRBV5-1|TRBJ2-1|-
TGCGCCAGCAGCCGTAGCTCCATCAATGAGCAGTTCTTC
CASSRSSINEQFF
>16|-|TRBV30|TRBJ2-7|TRBD2
TGTGCCTGGAGTGGGGGGATTACTAGCGGAACCTACGAGCAGTACTTC
CAWSGGITSGTYEQYF
>13|-|TRBV19|TRBJ1-1|-
TGTGCCAGTAGCGGACGGTTGAACACTGAAGCTTTCTTT
CASSGRLNTEAFF
>12|once|TRBV30|TRBJ2-7|-
TGTGCCTGGAGTGCGACAGCCTACGAGCAGTACTTC
CAWSATAYEQYF
>16|-|TRBV10-3|TRBJ1-5|-
TGTGCCATCAGTGGTGGCGGACCTAATAGCAATCAGCCCCAGCATTTT
CAISGGGPNSNQPQHF
>13|-|TRBV19|TRBJ1-2|-
TGTGCCAGTAAATACCCCGATCACTATGGCTACACCTTC
CASKYPDHYGYTF
>14|-|TRBV5-4|TRBJ2-1|-
TGTGCCAGCAGCCCGGAGGTAGGGGTGAATGAGCAGTTCTTC
CASSPEVGVNEQFF
>17|-|TRBV4-1|TRBJ2-1|TRBD2
TGCGCCAGCAGCCAAGATTCGGGACTAGCGGGAGACAATGAGCAGTTCTTC
CASSQDSGLAGDNEQFF
>18|-|TRBV2|TRBJ1-5|TRBD1
TGTGCCAGCAGAGGGGACAGGGGAGCTCGGACTAGCAATCAGCCCCAGCATTTT
CASRGDRGARTSNQPQHF
>13|-|TRBV9|TRBJ2-1|-
TGTGCCAGCAGCGGAGTTGGAGGAGTTGAGCAGTTCTTC
CASSGVGGVEQFF
>14|-|TRBV5-1|TRBJ1-2|-
TGCGCCAGCAGCTTGAACGGGGGGTCACATGGCTACACCTTC
CASSLNGGSHGYTF
>14|-|TRBV3-1/TRBV3-2|TRBJ1-5|TRBD1
TGTGCCAGCAGCCGGACAGGGCACAATCAGCCCCAGCATTTT
CASSRTGHNQPQHF
>14|once|TRBV7-9|TRBJ1-1|-
TGTGCCAGCAGTCCCGGACAGATGAACACTGAAGCTTTCTTT
CASSPGQMNTEAFF
>14|-|TRBV25-1|TRBJ1-1|-
TGTGCCAGCAGTGATAGGGTCATGAACACTGAAGCTTTCTTT
CASSDRVMNTEAFF
>13|-|TRBV12-3/TRBV12-4|TRBJ1-6|TRBD1
TGTGCCAGCACGACAGGGGGCTTTTCACCCCTCCACTTT
CASTTGGFSPLHF
>17|-|TRBV27|TRBJ1-5|TRBD1
TGTGCCAGCAGGCCTACAGGGGGCAGTTACATGGGTCAGCCCCAGCATTTT
CASRPTGGSYMGQPQHF